The next 16 T cell receptor beta chains were all read from a single sample in a study of T cell repertoires in cytomegalovirus infection. TCRdb redid the calling of the reads with MiXCR, one entry per CDR3 protein. Among roughly 180,000 distinct CDR3 sequences listed, less than 25% were seen once. No antigen has been assigned to these receptors. The sequencing used CD8+ T cells from cultured PBMCs, collected from culture after CMV antigen stimulation. The receptors originated from a human donor in good health (CMV status not recorded). Some clones in this sample may be carry-over from other donors' samples.

V is TRBV4-1 and J is TRBJ1-2; D gene ambiguous. V dropped 0 bases and J dropped 7 bases, with 21 bases sitting between them. CDR3 length: 17 amino acids. Germline V lookup: CDR1 MGHRA, CDR2 YSYEKL. CDR3 sequence (DNA): TGCGCCAGCAGCCAAGATTTAAAGGAAAGCGGTTTGTTTGGCTACACCTTC. Translating gives CASSQDLKESGLFGYTF.

This clonotype came up a few times. The CDR3 DNA sequence: TGCAGTGCTAGAGAGAAGGGGCCGGGACGGGGCTACGAGCAGTACTTC. Protein: CSAREKGPGRGYEQYF. The chain recombines TRBV20-1 with TRBJ2-7, with D perhaps TRBD1 or TRBD2 (5 bases each). Germline V gene sequence: CDR1 DFQATT, CDR2 SNEGSKA (reference sequence). Trimming removed 0 bases from V and 3 bases from J, with 18 bases in between. The CDR3 covers 16 residues.

The chain joins TRBV20-1 to TRBJ2-1; TRBD2 matches 7 bases. Looked up from germline, CDR1 is DFQATT and CDR2 is SNEGSKA (reference sequence). Germline trimming cut 5 bases from V and 0 bases from J; bases unmatched to any gene: 10. The CDR3 totals 16 residues. This chain's CDR3 is CSAHIAGTSSYNEQFF. The CDR3 coding sequence is TGCAGTGCTCATATAGCGGGCACGAGCTCCTACAATGAGCAGTTCTTC.

This clonotype was observed a few times. The chain links TRBV7-8 to TRBJ1-5; D remains unclear. The CDR3 spans 13 residues. V lost 5 bases and J 8 bases, leaving 13 bases between the germline ends. Germline loops: CDR1 SGHVS, CDR2 FQNEAQ. The DNA of the CDR3 is TGTGCCAGCAGCCCCGGGTCCCCAGAGCCCCAGCATTTT. Its translation is CASSPGSPEPQHF. The full variable domain, with the rest looked up from reference TRBV7-8 and TRBJ1-5, is GAGVSQSPRYKVAKRGQDVALRCDPISGHVSLFWYQQALGQGPEFLTYFQNEAQLDKSGLPSDRFFAERPEGSVSTLKIQRTQQEDSAVYLCASSPGSPEPQHFGDGTRLSIL.

The sample holds a few counts of this clonotype. The V gene is TRBV4-3, the J gene TRBJ2-7; a possible D gene is TRBD2 (5 bases). This CDR3 spans 15 amino acids. With 0 bases removed from V and 3 bases from J, the gap between germline ends came to 12 bases. Germline CDR1 reads LGHNA; CDR2 reads YSLEER. The CDR3 DNA sequence: TGCGCCAGCAGCCAAGACTTTGGAGGAATCTACGAGCAGTACTTC. As protein: CASSQDFGGIYEQYF.

This clonotype was counted a few times. The gene calls are TRBV12-3 or TRBV12-4 and TRBJ1-4; D is undetermined. V was clipped by 2 bases and J by 6 bases, with 16 bases between them. This CDR3 comprises 16 residues. The CDR3 DNA reads as TGTGCCAGCAGTTTACAAGAGGGCAGGCCCTATGAAAAACTGTTTTTT. This translates into CASSLQEGRPYEKLFF.

This clonotype appeared a few times. This sequence joins TRBV28 and TRBJ1-5; D gene uncertain. Trimming took off 7 bases at V and 3 bases at J, with 13 bases between the two ends. Germline V CDR1 and CDR2: MDHEN, SYDVKM. The length of the CDR3 is 14 residues. CDR3 in amino acids: CASTPRQSNQPQHF. CDR3 in DNA: TGTGCCAGCACTCCGCGGCAGTCCAATCAGCCCCAGCATTTT.

This chain connects TRBV7-2 to TRBJ2-4; D gene uncertain. CDR3 length: 16 amino acids. Per germline, CDR1 SGHTA and CDR2 FQGNSA. V was cut by 5 bases and J by 0 bases, with 14 bases left in between. The CDR3 coding sequence is TGTGCCAGCAGCGAGAGGCTTGGGGTAGCCAAAAACATTCAGTACTTC. Translated: CASSERLGVAKNIQYF.

The V and J genes are TRBV4-1 and TRBJ2-5; 9 nucleotides align to TRBD1. Germline loops: CDR1 MGHRA, CDR2 YSYEKL. The J segment lost 5 bases and the V segment lost 4 bases, leaving 11 bases of the junction unmatched. The length of the CDR3 is 16 residues. The CDR3 nucleotides are TGCGCCAGCAGCCCTCTAAACAAGACAGGGGGTGAGACCCAGTACTTC. Protein product: CASSPLNKTGGETQYF.

The chain is built from TRBV6-2 or TRBV6-3 and TRBJ2-3; TRBD2 is a possible D gene (7 bases). Germline V gene sequence: CDR1 MNHEY, CDR2 SVGEGT. V was cut by 0 bases and J by 2 bases, with 12 bases left in between. There are 16 residues in the CDR3. CDR3 nucleotides: TGTGCCAGCAGTTACTCGGCGGGGGCATACACAGATACGCAGTATTTT. Translation gives CASSYSAGAYTDTQYF.

The CDR3 DNA is TGTGCCAGCAGCCCTCGGGTTAGCAATCAGCCCCAGCATTTT. This sequence encodes CASSPRVSNQPQHF. The V call is TRBV5-8, the J call TRBJ1-5; D unclear. This CDR3 has 14 amino acids. CDR1 and CDR2 (germline): SGHTS, YDEGEE. Trimming shortened V by 4 bases and J by 0 bases, and 8 bases separated the two germline ends.

This sequence joins TRBV7-2 and TRBJ1-1; D might be TRBD1 (6 bases). This CDR3 has 14 amino acids. Germline CDR1 and CDR2: SGHTA and FQGNSA. V dropped 1 base and J dropped 7 bases, with 13 bases sitting between them. The CDR3 is CASSLEGRGVEAFF. The DNA of the CDR3 is TGTGCCAGCAGCTTAGAGGGCAGGGGAGTTGAAGCTTTCTTT.

The chain is built from TRBV7-2 and TRBJ2-2; 9 nucleotides line up with TRBD1. This CDR3 has 18 residues. V shed 0 bases, J shed 6 bases, and the junction held 11 bases outside the gene matches. Per germline, CDR1 SGHTA and CDR2 FQGNSA. CDR3 nucleotide sequence: TGTGCCAGCAGCTTAGCGCTGTCACAGGGGGCGAAGTCCGGGGAGCTGTTTTTT. Translated, it gives CASSLALSQGAKSGELFF.

The chain carries TRBV12-3 or TRBV12-4 and TRBJ1-4; 9 positions match TRBD1. The CDR3 consists of 15 residues. J lost 8 bases, V lost 8 bases, and 12 bases had no gene match. The CDR3 loop reads CASGPPGQGYEKLFF. The CDR3 nucleotides are TGTGCCAGCGGGCCTCCGGGACAGGGATACGAAAAACTGTTTTTT.

The J gene is TRBJ1-2, the V gene TRBV6-1, with a possible D match to TRBD1 (6 bases). The CDR3 is made up of 14 amino acids. The germline V gene has CDR1 MNHNS and CDR2 SASEGT. Trimming left V 6 bases short and J 0 bases short, with 11 bases between. The chain's CDR3 is CASSGQTANYGYTF. CDR3 bases: TGTGCCAGCAGCGGACAGACCGCTAACTATGGCTACACCTTC.

The rearrangement uses TRBV7-6 and TRBJ1-2; D is possibly TRBD1 (6 bases). Germline V gene data show CDR1 as SGHVS and CDR2 as FNYEAQ. There are 14 residues in the CDR3. The V end was cut by 4 bases, the J end by 3 bases, with 12 bases between. CDR3 sequence reads: CASSYYRVDYGYTF. CDR3 in DNA: TGTGCCAGCAGCTACTACAGGGTCGACTATGGCTACACCTTC.